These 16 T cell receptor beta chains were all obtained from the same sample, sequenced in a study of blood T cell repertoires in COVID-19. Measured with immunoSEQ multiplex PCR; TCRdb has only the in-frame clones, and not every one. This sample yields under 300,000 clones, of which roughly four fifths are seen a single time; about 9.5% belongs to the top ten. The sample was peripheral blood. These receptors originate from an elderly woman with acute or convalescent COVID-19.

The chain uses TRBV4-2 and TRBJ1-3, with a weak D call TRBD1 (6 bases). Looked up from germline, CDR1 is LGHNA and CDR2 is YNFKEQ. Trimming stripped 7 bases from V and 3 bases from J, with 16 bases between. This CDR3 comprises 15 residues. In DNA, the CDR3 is TGTGCCAGCACTCGGAAACAGGGTGATGGAAACACCATATATTTT. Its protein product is CASTRKQGDGNTIYF.

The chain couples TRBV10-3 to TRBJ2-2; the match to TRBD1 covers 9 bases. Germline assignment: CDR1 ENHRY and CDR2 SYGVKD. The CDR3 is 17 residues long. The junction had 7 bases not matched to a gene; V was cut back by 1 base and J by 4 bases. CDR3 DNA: TGTGCCATCAGTGAGTACCGGACAGGGGCCGGCACCGGGGAGCTGTTTTTT. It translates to CAISEYRTGAGTGELFF.

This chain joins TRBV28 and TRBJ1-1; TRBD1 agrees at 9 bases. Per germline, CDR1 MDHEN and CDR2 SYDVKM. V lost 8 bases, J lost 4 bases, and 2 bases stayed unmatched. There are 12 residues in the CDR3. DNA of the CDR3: TGTGCCAGCGGGACAGGGAGCACTGAAGCTTTCTTT. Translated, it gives CASGTGSTEAFF.

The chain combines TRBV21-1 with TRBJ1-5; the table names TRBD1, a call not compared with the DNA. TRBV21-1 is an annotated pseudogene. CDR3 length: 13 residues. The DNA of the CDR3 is TGTGCCAGGTCGGACAGTAGCAATCAGCCCCAGCATTTT. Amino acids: CARSDSSNQPQHF.

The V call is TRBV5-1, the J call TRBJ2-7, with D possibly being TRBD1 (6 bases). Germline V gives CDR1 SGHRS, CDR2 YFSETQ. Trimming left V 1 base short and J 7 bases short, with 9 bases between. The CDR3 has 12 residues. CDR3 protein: CASSLSRGEQYF. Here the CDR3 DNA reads TGCGCCAGCAGCTTGTCTAGGGGGGAGCAGTACTTC.

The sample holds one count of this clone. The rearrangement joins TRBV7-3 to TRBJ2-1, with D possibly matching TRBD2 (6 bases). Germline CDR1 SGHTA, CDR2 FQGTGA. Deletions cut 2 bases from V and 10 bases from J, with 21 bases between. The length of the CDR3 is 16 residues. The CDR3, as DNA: TGTGCCAGCAGCTTAGGGGACTCCCGAATTCGGGGGGAGCAGTTCTTC. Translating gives CASSLGDSRIRGEQFF.

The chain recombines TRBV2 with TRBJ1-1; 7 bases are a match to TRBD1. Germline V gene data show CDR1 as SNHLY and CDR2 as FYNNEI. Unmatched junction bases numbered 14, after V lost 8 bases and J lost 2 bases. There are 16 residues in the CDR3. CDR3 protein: CASRRDTGDGNTEAFF. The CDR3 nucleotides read TGTGCCAGCCGGCGGGACACAGGGGACGGAAACACTGAAGCTTTCTTT.

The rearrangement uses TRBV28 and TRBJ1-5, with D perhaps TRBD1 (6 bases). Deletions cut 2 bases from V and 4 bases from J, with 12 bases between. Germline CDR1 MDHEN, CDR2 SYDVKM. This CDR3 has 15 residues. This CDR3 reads CASSLIRGGNQPQHF. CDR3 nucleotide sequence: TGTGCCAGCAGTTTAATCAGGGGTGGTAATCAGCCCCAGCATTTT.

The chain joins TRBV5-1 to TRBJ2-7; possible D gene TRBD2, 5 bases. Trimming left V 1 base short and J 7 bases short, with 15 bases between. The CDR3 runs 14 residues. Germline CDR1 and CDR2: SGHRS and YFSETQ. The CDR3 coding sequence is TGCGCCAGCAGCTTGAGCGGCACGATTCGGGAGCAGTACTTC. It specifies CASSLSGTIREQYF. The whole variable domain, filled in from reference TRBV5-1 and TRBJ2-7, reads KAGVTQTPRYLIKTRGQQVTLSCSPISGHRSVSWYQQTPGQGLQFLFEYFSETQRNKGNFPGRFSGRQFSNSRSEMNVSTLELGDSALYLCASSLSGTIREQYFGPGTRLTVT.

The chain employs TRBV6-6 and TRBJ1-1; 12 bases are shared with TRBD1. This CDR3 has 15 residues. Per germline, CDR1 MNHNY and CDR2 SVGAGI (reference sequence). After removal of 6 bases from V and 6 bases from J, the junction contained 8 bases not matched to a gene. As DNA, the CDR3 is TGTGCCAGCAGCCGGGACAGGGGGCGATTACCTGAAGCTTTCTTT. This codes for CASSRDRGRLPEAFF.

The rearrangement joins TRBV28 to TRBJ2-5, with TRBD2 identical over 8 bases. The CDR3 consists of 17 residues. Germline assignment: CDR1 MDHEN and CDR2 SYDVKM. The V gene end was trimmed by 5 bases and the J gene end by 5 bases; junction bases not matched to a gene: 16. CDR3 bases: TGTGCCAGCAGTCCGGGGGGTAGCGGGGTACCAGCGGAGACCCAGTACTTC. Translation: CASSPGGSGVPAETQYF.

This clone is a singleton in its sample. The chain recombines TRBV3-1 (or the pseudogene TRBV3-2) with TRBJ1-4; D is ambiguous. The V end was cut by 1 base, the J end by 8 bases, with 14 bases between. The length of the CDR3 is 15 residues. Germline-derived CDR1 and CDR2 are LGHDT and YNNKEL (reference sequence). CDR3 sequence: CASSQVRGGREKLFF. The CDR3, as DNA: TGTGCCAGCAGCCAAGTCCGGGGAGGACGGGAAAAACTGTTTTTT.

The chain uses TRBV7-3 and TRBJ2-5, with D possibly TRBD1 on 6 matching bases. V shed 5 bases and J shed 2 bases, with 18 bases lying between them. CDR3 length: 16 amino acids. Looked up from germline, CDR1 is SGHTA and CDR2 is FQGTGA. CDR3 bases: TGTGCCAGCAGCCCTTCCGGGACAATCCTTCAAGAGACCCAGTACTTC. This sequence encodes CASSPSGTILQETQYF.

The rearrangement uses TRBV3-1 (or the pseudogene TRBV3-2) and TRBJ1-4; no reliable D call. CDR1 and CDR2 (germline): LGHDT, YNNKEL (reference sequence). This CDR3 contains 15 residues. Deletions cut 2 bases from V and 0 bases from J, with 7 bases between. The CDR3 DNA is TGTGCCAGCAGCCAATCCCCCACAACTAATGAAAAACTGTTTTTT. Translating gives CASSQSPTTNEKLFF.

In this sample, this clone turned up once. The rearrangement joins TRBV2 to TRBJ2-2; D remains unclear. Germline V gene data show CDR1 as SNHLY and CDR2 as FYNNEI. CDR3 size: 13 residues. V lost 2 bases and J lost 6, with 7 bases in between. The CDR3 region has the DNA TGTGCCAGCAGTGAAATAAGAGCCGGGGAGCTGTTTTTT. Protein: CASSEIRAGELFF.

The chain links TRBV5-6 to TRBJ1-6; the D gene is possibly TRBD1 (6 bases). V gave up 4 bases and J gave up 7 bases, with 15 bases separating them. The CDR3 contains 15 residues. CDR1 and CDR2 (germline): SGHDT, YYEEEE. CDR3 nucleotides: TGTGCCAGCAGCCAAAAGACAGGTGGGAATTCACCCCTCCACTTT. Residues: CASSQKTGGNSPLHF.